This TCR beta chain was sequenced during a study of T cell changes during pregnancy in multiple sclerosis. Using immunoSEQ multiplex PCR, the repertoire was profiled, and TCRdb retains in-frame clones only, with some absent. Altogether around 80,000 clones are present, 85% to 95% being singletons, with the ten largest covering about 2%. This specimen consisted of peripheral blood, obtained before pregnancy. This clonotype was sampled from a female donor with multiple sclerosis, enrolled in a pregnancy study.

The CDR3 DNA reads as TGTGCCAGCAGAGGGAGATACAATGAGCAGTTCTTC. Translation: CASRGRYNEQFF. V gene TRBV2 combines with J gene TRBJ2-1; D may be TRBD2 (5 bases). CDR1 is SNHLY, CDR2 FYNNEI, per germline. V shed 6 bases and J shed 4 bases, with 7 bases lying between them. The CDR3 runs 12 residues.